A single sample is the source of the 9 T cell receptor beta chains below, sequenced in a study of T cell responses to AZD1222 COVID-19 vaccine. Data came from immunoSEQ multiplex PCR; TCRdb stores just in-frame clones and leaves some out. Of roughly 250,000 clones in the sample, more than 80% were seen once. The sequenced sample was peripheral blood, obtained on day 0 of AZD1222 vaccination. The receptors here all came from an adult in good health.

The chain recombines TRBV5-4 with TRBJ2-7; TRBD2 matches 11 bases. Germline V gene lookup returns CDR1 SGHNT and CDR2 YYREEE (reference sequence). V gave up 0 bases and J gave up 3 bases; unmatched junction bases: 11. There are 18 residues in the CDR3. The chain's CDR3 is CASSLGLAGGPTFYEQYF. Here the CDR3 DNA reads TGTGCCAGCAGCTTGGGGCTAGCGGGGGGCCCGACCTTCTACGAGCAGTACTTC.

V usage is TRBV15 and J usage is TRBJ2-7; D remains ambiguous. CDR3 length: 15 amino acids. V was shortened by 1 base and J by 1 base, with 11 bases between the two germline ends. Germline loops: CDR1 LNHNV, CDR2 YYDKDF (reference sequence). The DNA for the CDR3 is TGTGCCACCAGCAGAGTTACTACTATTTCCTACGAGCAGTACTTC. It encodes CATSRVTTISYEQYF.

V and J are TRBV28 and TRBJ2-7, with 8 nucleotides matching TRBD1. V lost 10 bases and J lost 0; bases outside the gene matches: 8. Germline V gene sequence: CDR1 MDHEN, CDR2 SYDVKM. The CDR3 spans 14 residues. Here the CDR3 reads CATQTGGFSYEQYF. CDR3 nucleotide sequence: TGTGCCACTCAAACAGGGGGTTTCTCCTACGAGCAGTACTTC.

V is TRBV19 and J is TRBJ2-1; D may be TRBD2 (6 bases). V dropped 4 bases and J dropped 3 bases, with 13 bases sitting between them. The CDR3 covers 15 residues. In germline, CDR1 is LNHDA, CDR2 SQIVND (reference sequence). CDR3 in amino acids: CASSRAGESYNEQFF. The CDR3 DNA sequence: TGTGCCAGTAGTAGAGCGGGTGAAAGCTACAATGAGCAGTTCTTC. The full variable domain, in which reference TRBV19 and TRBJ2-1 provide the parts outside the CDR3, is DGGITQSPKYLFRKEGQNVTLSCEQNLNHDAMYWYRQDPGQGLRLIYYSQIVNDFQKGDIAEGYSVSREKKESFPLTVTSAQKNPTAFYLCASSRAGESYNEQFFGPGTRLTVL.

The chain recombines TRBV19 with TRBJ1-5; D gene unclear. The CDR3 is 14 amino acids. Germline CDR1 and CDR2: LNHDA and SQIVND (reference sequence). With 7 bases removed from V and 3 bases from J, the gap between germline ends came to 13 bases. Written as DNA, the CDR3 is TGTGCCAGTAAGTGGGCCGATAACAATCAGCCCCAGCATTTT. It is translated as CASKWADNNQPQHF. Full variable domain (outside the CDR3, taken from reference TRBV19 and TRBJ1-5): DGGITQSPKYLFRKEGQNVTLSCEQNLNHDAMYWYRQDPGQGLRLIYYSQIVNDFQKGDIAEGYSVSREKKESFPLTVTSAQKNPTAFYLCASKWADNNQPQHFGDGTRLSIL.

This clone came up a few times. V is TRBV7-3 and J is TRBJ1-5; D gene uncertain. CDR1 is SGHTA, CDR2 FQGTGA, per germline. CDR3 length: 13 residues. The germline V and J ends were trimmed by 5 bases and 3 bases, with 8 bases remaining between them. CDR3 DNA: TGTGCCAGCAGCCTGGGCATCAATCAGCCCCAGCATTTT. Translating gives CASSLGINQPQHF.

The V gene is TRBV9, the J gene TRBJ2-3, with a tentative D call TRBD2 (6 bases). CDR3 length: 16 residues. Deletions cut 0 bases from V and 1 base from J, with 12 bases between. Germline V lookup: CDR1 SGDLS, CDR2 YYNGEE. The CDR3 DNA reads as TGTGCCAGCAGCGTAGTAGGGGAGCGGGGCACAGATACGCAGTATTTT. This translates into CASSVVGERGTDTQYF.

The chain recombines TRBV3-1 (or the pseudogene TRBV3-2) with TRBJ1-1; D gene ambiguous. The CDR3 length is 12 residues. Trimming left V 5 bases short and J 4 bases short, with 8 bases between. Germline values: CDR1 LGHDT, CDR2 YNNKEL (reference sequence). Written as DNA, the CDR3 is TGTGCCAGCAGCTTAGAACGCACTGAAGCTTTCTTT. Amino acid sequence: CASSLERTEAFF.

The chain recombines TRBV11-3 with TRBJ1-1; D unclear. Trimming left V 3 bases short and J 4 bases short, with 9 bases between. Per germline, CDR1 SGHNT and CDR2 YENEEA. The CDR3 extends over 13 amino acids. The CDR3 nucleotides read TGTGCCAGCAGCTTGTCTCTGGGCACTGAAGCTTTCTTT. It specifies CASSLSLGTEAFF.